This T cell receptor (beta chain) appears in the sequencing data of a study of T cells expressing NK-cell markers. TCRdb re-called the 5' RACE reads and catalogs CDR3 proteins one per entry, DNA excluded. This sample's table has 400,000 to 550,000 distinct CDR3 sequences. Points from the study as a whole: It was still unclear whether expanded NKG2C+ T cell clones were HCMV specific.

The CDR3 has 17 amino acids. As regards this clonotype: Its antigen is unknown.

V gene TRBV12-3 or TRBV12-4 combines with J gene TRBJ1-1. This clonotype was sampled from a woman aged 18 to 75 in good health. Sequenced: blood T cells: a sorted CD56 or NKG2C T cell subset, CD4+ or CD8+ T cells, or bulk PBMC T cells (not recorded which). The CDR3 protein is CASRGYGSRHMNTEAFF.